The 17 T cell receptor beta chains below come from one sample, sequenced in a study of shared clonotypes between healthy human individuals. Clones were sequenced by immunoSEQ multiplex PCR, and TCRdb holds only the in-frame ones, with some missing. The sample includes about half a million clones, 65% to 85% of them seen just once. Sequenced material: PBMCs. These receptors originate from a woman in her thirties or forties in good health. Some clones in this sample may be carry-over from other donors' samples.

The chain couples TRBV5-1 to TRBJ2-1, with 12 bases that match TRBD1. Germline loops: CDR1 SGHRS, CDR2 YFSETQ. The CDR3 runs to 16 residues. V lost 4 bases and J lost 8; bases outside the gene matches: 10. The CDR3 region has the DNA TGCGCCAGCAGCCGCTCCGGGACAGGGGGCTTAGATGAGCAGTTCTTC. Its translation is CASSRSGTGGLDEQFF.

The rearrangement uses TRBV4-1 and TRBJ2-7; TRBD1 agrees at 7 bases. Germline V lookup: CDR1 MGHRA, CDR2 YSYEKL. The CDR3 spans 14 residues. Trimming removed 4 bases from V and 2 bases from J; junction bases left unmatched: 5. The CDR3 nucleotides read TGCGCCAGCAGCCCCGAGACAGGGCCCTACGAGCAGTACTTC. Amino acids: CASSPETGPYEQYF.

In its sample, this clone was seen once. The chain uses TRBV30 and TRBJ2-6; TRBD1 is a possible D gene (5 bases). V dropped 3 bases and J dropped 3 bases, with 12 bases sitting between them. The CDR3 extends over 15 amino acids. The germline V gene encodes CDR1 GTSNPN and CDR2 SVGIG (reference sequence). Here the CDR3 DNA reads TGTGCCTGGAGCTCAGGGTTGGGTGGGGCCAACGTCCTGACTTTC. Translation: CAWSSGLGGANVLTF.

The CDR3 is CASSEGSDQPQHF. In nucleotides, the CDR3 is TGTGCCAGCAGTGAGGGTTCCGATCAGCCCCAGCATTTT. The V call is TRBV6-1, the J call TRBJ1-5; D is uncertain. CDR3 length equals 13 residues. Germline V gene data show CDR1 as MNHNS and CDR2 as SASEGT. V lost 3 bases, J lost 5 bases, and 8 bases lay in between.

The gene calls are TRBV5-4 and TRBJ1-1; 11 nucleotides agree with TRBD1. V trimming: 0 bases; J trimming: 5 bases; junction bases outside the gene matches: 3. The CDR3 consists of 15 residues. CDR1 is SGHNT, CDR2 YYREEE, per germline (reference sequence). This CDR3 is CASSLGTGGGTEAFF. The CDR3 bases are TGTGCCAGCAGCTTGGGGACAGGGGGCGGGACTGAAGCTTTCTTT.

The chain has TRBV6-5 and TRBJ1-4, with 7 bases fitting TRBD1. Germline V gene lookup returns CDR1 MNHEY and CDR2 SVGAGI. This CDR3 has 15 residues. The ends lost 6 bases at V and 5 bases at J; junction bases unmatched: 9. As DNA, the CDR3 is TGTGCCAGCAGGGATCCGGGACAGACAAATGAAAAACTGTTTTTT. Translated: CASRDPGQTNEKLFF.

The chain uses TRBV18 and TRBJ2-3; the D is unclear. Germline V lookup: CDR1 KGHSH, CDR2 LQKENI. This CDR3 is built from 13 residues. V lost 3 bases, J lost 3 bases, and 7 bases lay in between. CDR3 in amino acids: CASSPVRTDTQYF. CDR3 nucleotide sequence: TGTGCCAGCTCACCCGTCCGGACAGATACGCAGTATTTT. Full variable domain (missing parts from reference TRBV18 and TRBJ2-3): NAGVMQNPRHLVRRRGQEARLRCSPMKGHSHVYWYRQLPEEGLKFMVYLQKENIIDESGMPKERFSAEFPKEGPSILRIQQVVRGDSAAYFCASSPVRTDTQYFGPGTRLTVL.

The gene calls are TRBV7-6 and TRBJ2-7; 11 bases fit TRBD2. V lost 4 bases, J lost 3 bases, and 5 bases stayed unmatched. There are 15 residues in the CDR3. In germline, CDR1 is SGHVS, CDR2 FNYEAQ. The CDR3 region is CASSWGTSGDYEQYF. The CDR3 coding sequence is TGTGCCAGCAGCTGGGGGACTAGCGGAGACTACGAGCAGTACTTC.

V is TRBV5-1 and J is TRBJ2-3, with no clear D. The CDR3 covers 16 residues. Germline values: CDR1 SGHRS, CDR2 YFSETQ. Trimming took off 2 bases at V and 1 base at J, with 14 bases between the two ends. The CDR3 loop is CASSLESHKGTDTQYF. The CDR3 DNA is TGCGCCAGCAGCTTAGAGAGCCACAAAGGCACAGATACGCAGTATTTT.

Worth noting for this clone: It differs at one base from a far larger clone, so likely a read error. The chain couples TRBV2 to TRBJ2-3, with D maybe TRBD2 (6 bases). Germline V gene sequence: CDR1 SNHLY, CDR2 FYNNEI. CDR3 length: 13 residues. V was shortened by 6 bases and J by 5 bases, with 12 bases between the two germline ends. In DNA form, the CDR3 reads TGTGCCAGCAGAAACGGGAGTCAAGATACGCAGTATTTT. Amino acid sequence: CASRNGSQDTQYF.

Worth noting for this clone: A far larger clone is one base from this, pointing to a likely read error. The CDR3 end shows no conserved phenylalanine or tryptophan, and so a read error is likely. The V and J genes are TRBV30 and TRBJ1-1; TRBD1 is a possible D gene (6 bases). CDR1 and CDR2 (germline): GTSNPN, SVGIG (reference sequence). CDR3 length: 14 residues. With 3 bases removed from V and 0 bases from J, the gap between germline ends came to 11 bases. CDR3 DNA sequence: TGTGCCTGGAGCGGACAGACGATGAACACTGAAGCTTTCCTT. Residues: CAWSGQTMNTEAFL.

The chain carries TRBV18 and TRBJ1-5; tentative D call: TRBD1 (6 bases). CDR3 length equals 16 residues. Germline CDR1 and CDR2: KGHSH and LQKENI. Between the trimmed V and J ends, which lost 4 bases and 3 bases, there was a span of 16 bases. The CDR3 sequence: CASSRTEKVLNQPQHF. The CDR3, as DNA: TGTGCCAGCTCACGGACAGAAAAAGTCCTCAATCAGCCCCAGCATTTT.

The chain combines TRBV19 with TRBJ1-1, with 8 nucleotides matching TRBD1. The CDR3 is 14 amino acids. V shed 5 bases and J 4 bases; nucleotides not matched to a gene: 6. CDR1 and CDR2 (germline): LNHDA, SQIVND (reference sequence). The CDR3 DNA reads as TGTGCCAGTAGTGGACAGGGTTGGGGCACTGAAGCTTTCTTT. This gives the protein CASSGQGWGTEAFF.

The rearrangement joins TRBV7-2 to TRBJ2-1, with D possibly TRBD2 on 5 matching bases. Trimming stripped 0 bases from V and 0 bases from J, with 9 bases between. Germline CDR1 SGHTA, CDR2 FQGNSA. This CDR3 is built from 16 residues. CDR3 DNA: TGTGCCAGCAGCTTAGCTAGCGCGAGCTCCTACAATGAGCAGTTCTTC. Protein: CASSLASASSYNEQFF.

V and J are TRBV5-5 and TRBJ1-5, with TRBD1 as a possible D gene (5 bases). This CDR3 region has 16 residues. Germline-derived CDR1 and CDR2 are SGHKS and YYEKEE (reference sequence). V lost 0 bases, J lost 7 bases, and 17 bases lay in between. CDR3 sequence reads: CASSLGVTRVNQPQHF. The CDR3 nucleotides read TGTGCCAGCAGCTTGGGGGTGACCAGGGTCAACCAGCCCCAGCATTTT. The complete variable domain, with remaining parts taken from reference TRBV5-5 and TRBJ1-5, reads DAGVTQSPTHLIKTRGQQVTLRCSPISGHKSVSWYQQVLGQGPQFIFQYYEKEERGRGNFPDRFSARQFPNYSSELNVNALLLGDSALYLCASSLGVTRVNQPQHFGDGTRLSIL.

The chain has TRBV29-1 and TRBJ1-2; no clear D gene. Germline loops: CDR1 SQVTM, CDR2 ANQGSEA. Trimming cost V 4 bases and J 8 bases, with 17 bases left between them. This CDR3 comprises 13 residues. CDR3 sequence reads: CSVVDWSVRGYTF. The CDR3 nucleotides read TGCAGCGTTGTGGATTGGAGCGTTCGGGGCTACACCTTC. The full variable domain, with the rest looked up from reference TRBV29-1 and TRBJ1-2, is SAVISQKPSRDICQRGTSLTIQCQVDSQVTMMFWYRQQPGQSLTLIATANQGSEATYESGFVIDKFPISRPNLTFSTLTVSNMSPEDSSIYLCSVVDWSVRGYTFGSGTRLTVV.

Remarks on this clone: This may be a read error, as it is one base from a much larger clone. The chain uses TRBV15 and TRBJ1-2; D unclear. This CDR3 comprises 15 residues. Trimming cost V 0 bases and J 0 bases, with 8 bases left between them. Germline-derived CDR1 and CDR2 are LNHNV and YYDKDF (reference sequence). The CDR3 protein is CATSRDGGANYGYTF. The CDR3, as DNA: TGTGCCACCAGCAGAGATGGCGGAGCTAACTATGGCTACACCTTC.